Listed below are T cell receptor beta chains from one sample, sequenced in a study of human T cells and chemical hapten exposure. TCRdb analysed the RACE reads with MiXCR anew, one entry per CDR3 protein. Of over 85,000 distinct CDR3 sequences listed, more than 10% were seen once; the top ten hold under 3.5%. Sequencing was performed on whole blood, taken in connection with sensitization to the hapten diphenylcyclopropenone (DPC). Source of these receptors: a woman aged 55-75 years with alopecia areata. Some clones in this sample may be carry-over from other donors' samples. Both conserved end residues are part of each CDR3. D genes are given only for firm matches. The size field is filled for only some rows; it gives once, few, many or a size class.

clone_size	j_call	d_call	v_call	cdr3_nt	cdr3_aa
few	TRBJ1-6	-	TRBV20-1	TGCAGTGCTAACCTTAACGGGGGGAATTCACCCCTCCACTTT	CSANLNGGNSPLHF
-	TRBJ1-2	-	TRBV30	TGTGCCTGGAGTCAGGGACCTGGCTACACCTTC	CAWSQGPGYTF
many	TRBJ1-1	-	TRBV27	TGTGCCAGCAGTCCGCCGACGAACACTGAAGCTTTCTTT	CASSPPTNTEAFF
many	TRBJ1-5	-	TRBV19	TGTGCCAGTTCGGACGGACAATCGGATCAGCCCCAGCATTTT	CASSDGQSDQPQHF
-	TRBJ2-3	-	TRBV18	TGTGCCAGCTCACCACCGGGTCTCGCAGATACGCAGTATTTT	CASSPPGLADTQYF
many	TRBJ2-2	-	TRBV12-3/TRBV12-4	TGTGCCAGCAGTTTCAAATCCGGGGAGCTGTTTTTT	CASSFKSGELFF
few	TRBJ2-1	TRBD2	TRBV7-2	TGTGCCAGCAGCAAGAGCGGGGGCTACAATGAGCAGTTCTTC	CASSKSGGYNEQFF
-	TRBJ2-2	-	TRBV24-1	TGTGCCACCGAGAGGGGAGCGAACACCGGGGAGCTGTTTTTT	CATERGANTGELFF
many	TRBJ2-7	-	TRBV7-9	TGTGCCAGCAGCTCCCGGGACACCCCGGGGGAGGCCTACGAGCAGTACTTC	CASSSRDTPGEAYEQYF
many	TRBJ2-1	TRBD2	TRBV4-2	TGTGCCAGCAGCCAAGAGAGGCTAGCGGGGGCTGAGCAGTTCTTC	CASSQERLAGAEQFF
many	TRBJ1-1	-	TRBV5-1	TGCGCCAGCAGCGACAGTTCCCGCTTTATGAACACTGAAGCTTTCTTT	CASSDSSRFMNTEAFF
few	TRBJ2-5	-	TRBV21-1	TGTGCCAGCAGCAAAAGGAACTTCACCGAGACCCAGTACTTC	CASSKRNFTETQYF
few	TRBJ2-2	-	TRBV7-8	TGTGCCAGCAGCTCCTCAGGGGATCTCGGCCGGGAGCTGTTTTTT	CASSSSGDLGRELFF
many	TRBJ1-6	TRBD1	TRBV6-4	TGTGCCAGCAGTGACTCCCAGGGGGGTTCACCCCTCCACTTT	CASSDSQGGSPLHF
-	TRBJ1-2	-	TRBV4-2	TGTGCCAGCAGCCAAGATTTCTCAGGGTTGGATGGCTACACCTTC	CASSQDFSGLDGYTF
few	TRBJ2-3	TRBD2	TRBV11-2	TGTGCCAGCAGCTTAGGTGGCGGGGGGGTTGAAGATACGCAGTATTTT	CASSLGGGGVEDTQYF
many	TRBJ1-1	-	TRBV30	TGTGCCTGGAACGTAGGGCCGTACACTGAAGCTTTCTTT	CAWNVGPYTEAFF
-	TRBJ2-7	-	TRBV7-9	TGTGCCAGCAGCCCGACCATCGAGCAGTACTTC	CASSPTIEQYF
many	TRBJ2-3	TRBD2	TRBV2	TGTGCCAGCAATCCCGGGGGGGCCGGCACAGATACGCAGTATTTT	CASNPGGAGTDTQYF
-	TRBJ2-1	-	TRBV7-6	TGTGCCAGCAGCTTAGCGTGGCAGGGTGGCTGGAATGAGCAGTTCTTC	CASSLAWQGGWNEQFF
many	TRBJ2-5	-	TRBV18	TGTGCCAGCTCACGAACCCGGCAGGGAGGAGAGACCCAGTACTTC	CASSRTRQGGETQYF
few	TRBJ2-7	-	TRBV6-5	TGTGCCAGCAGTCGGGAGAGGACAGCCTACGAGCAGTACTTC	CASSRERTAYEQYF
many	TRBJ2-7	-	TRBV7-9	TGTGCCAGCAGCACCGACAGCAGCTCCTACGAGCAGTACTTC	CASSTDSSSYEQYF
few	TRBJ2-3	-	TRBV7-9	TGTGCCAGCAGCTTATCAGGGGTCAGGCCCCCAGATACGCAGTATTTT	CASSLSGVRPPDTQYF
once	TRBJ2-3	TRBD2	TRBV15	TGTGCCACCAGCGTACTAGCGGGGCCGTGGGGAGATACGCAGTATTTT	CATSVLAGPWGDTQYF
few	TRBJ1-5	-	TRBV12-3/TRBV12-4	TGTGCCAGCACCAACGACGGGGTAATCGGCAATCAGCCCCAGCATTTT	CASTNDGVIGNQPQHF
many	TRBJ2-1	-	TRBV3-1	TGTGCCAGCAGCTACGGAAGTCAAACCTACAATGAGCAGTTCTTC	CASSYGSQTYNEQFF
few	TRBJ2-7	TRBD2	TRBV20-1	TGCAGTGCTAGACTAGGGGAGCGGGACTACTCCTACGAGCAGTACTTC	CSARLGERDYSYEQYF
many	TRBJ2-1	TRBD1	TRBV5-6	TGTGCCAGCAGAAGCGGACAGGGCAATGAGCAGTTCTTC	CASRSGQGNEQFF
many	TRBJ2-6	-	TRBV20-1	TGCAGTGCTAGCGACAGGATATCTGGGGCCAACGTCCTGACTTTC	CSASDRISGANVLTF
many	TRBJ1-2	TRBD1	TRBV29-1	TGCAGCGTTGGCCCGGGACAGGGGACCCTGGCCGGCGGCTACACCTTC	CSVGPGQGTLAGGYTF
-	TRBJ1-3	-	TRBV4-2	TGTGCCAGCAGCCAAGAAGCGGTCTCTGGAAACACCATATATTTT	CASSQEAVSGNTIYF
many	TRBJ2-2	-	TRBV27	TGTGCCAGCAGTTTCCCCGTGGTCGGGGAGCTGTTTTTT	CASSFPVVGELFF
many	TRBJ2-7	-	TRBV20-1	TGCAGTGCTGGAGACACCTACGAGCAGTACTTC	CSAGDTYEQYF
many	TRBJ2-4	-	TRBV6-5	TGTGCCAGCAGCCCCGTAGGGACACGGAAAAACATTCAGTACTTC	CASSPVGTRKNIQYF
many	TRBJ2-3	-	TRBV12-3/TRBV12-4	TGTGCCAGCAGTGAGAGCGGGCCTCCGACAGATACGCAGTATTTT	CASSESGPPTDTQYF
-	TRBJ1-1	TRBD1	TRBV7-9	TGTGCCAGCAGCTCAGGGGGATCCACTGAAGCTTTCTTT	CASSSGGSTEAFF
-	TRBJ2-3	TRBD2	TRBV18	TGTGCCAGCTCACCAGCCGGGGGGGCCTCGACAGATACGCAGTATTTT	CASSPAGGASTDTQYF
few	TRBJ2-3	-	TRBV6-2/TRBV6-3	TGTGCCAGCAGCCCCACGACTAGGACAGGATCACAGTATTTT	CASSPTTRTGSQYF
many	TRBJ1-2	-	TRBV7-9	TGTGCCAGCAGCTCCTTAGGGGCAGGGTATTCGGGCTACACCTTC	CASSSLGAGYSGYTF
many	TRBJ1-2	-	TRBV14	TGTGCCAGCAGCCAAGGAGGTGGGATCCCTTTCGATCCCCTCTATGGCTACACCTTC	CASSQGGGIPFDPLYGYTF
-	TRBJ1-2	TRBD1	TRBV5-1	TGCGCCAGCGGCCATACAGGGGGCGCGTATGGCTACACCTTC	CASGHTGGAYGYTF
-	TRBJ1-1	-	TRBV9	TGTGCCAGCAGCGCTCAGGGAGTCGCTGAAGCTTTCTTT	CASSAQGVAEAFF
many	TRBJ2-2	TRBD1	TRBV7-6	TGTGCCAGCAGCATCGGGACAGGGGGCGACACCGGGGAGCTGTTTTTT	CASSIGTGGDTGELFF
many	TRBJ2-2	-	TRBV12-3/TRBV12-4	TGTGCCAGCAGTTTTCAGGGGAGCACCGGGGAGCTGTTTTTT	CASSFQGSTGELFF
few	TRBJ1-2	-	TRBV7-2	TGTGCCAGCAGCTTAGACCAGAACTATGGCTACACCTTC	CASSLDQNYGYTF
many	TRBJ1-5	-	TRBV5-1	TGCGCCAGCAGCTTGGTGCCAGGGGAGAGGCAGCCCCAGCATTTT	CASSLVPGERQPQHF
-	TRBJ2-7	-	TRBV15	TGTGCCACCAGCAATCACGGAGACGGTGAAGTGTCCTACAAGCAGTACTTC	CATSNHGDGEVSYKQYF
few	TRBJ2-1	-	TRBV20-1	TGCAGTGCCTACGGTATAGACAGCTTCTCCTACAATGAGCAGTTCTTC	CSAYGIDSFSYNEQFF
many	TRBJ1-6	TRBD1	TRBV20-1	TGCAGTGCTCACGACTGGGACAGCCAGAGCTCCTATAATTCACCCCTCCACTTT	CSAHDWDSQSSYNSPLHF